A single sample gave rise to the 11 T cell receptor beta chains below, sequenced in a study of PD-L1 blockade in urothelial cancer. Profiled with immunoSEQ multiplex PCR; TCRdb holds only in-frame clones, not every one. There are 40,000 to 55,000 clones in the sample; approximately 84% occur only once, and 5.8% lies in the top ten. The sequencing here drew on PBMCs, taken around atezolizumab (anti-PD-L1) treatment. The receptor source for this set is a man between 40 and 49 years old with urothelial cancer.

The CDR3 DNA reads as TGTGCCAGCAGCAGAAGGGGGCTCGATGAAAAACTGTTTTTT. Translating gives CASSRRGLDEKLFF. This rearrangement joins TRBV27 to TRBJ1-4; 7 bases match TRBD1. The length of the CDR3 is 14 residues. From germline, CDR1 is MNHEY and CDR2 SMNVEV (reference sequence). Trimming cost V 6 bases and J 6 bases; bases outside gene matches: 7.

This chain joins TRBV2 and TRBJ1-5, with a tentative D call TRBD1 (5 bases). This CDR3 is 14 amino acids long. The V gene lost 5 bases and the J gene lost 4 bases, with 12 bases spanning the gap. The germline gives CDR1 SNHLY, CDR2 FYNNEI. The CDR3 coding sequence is TGTGCCAGCAGTCCAGGGTCATATAATCAGCCCCAGCATTTT. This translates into CASSPGSYNQPQHF.

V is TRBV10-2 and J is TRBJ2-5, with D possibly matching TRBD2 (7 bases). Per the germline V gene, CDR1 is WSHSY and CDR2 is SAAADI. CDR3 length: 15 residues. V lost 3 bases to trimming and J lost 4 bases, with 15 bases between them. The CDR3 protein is CASSEGGRARETQYF. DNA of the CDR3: TGCGCCAGCAGTGAAGGGGGGAGGGCCAGAGAGACCCAGTACTTC.

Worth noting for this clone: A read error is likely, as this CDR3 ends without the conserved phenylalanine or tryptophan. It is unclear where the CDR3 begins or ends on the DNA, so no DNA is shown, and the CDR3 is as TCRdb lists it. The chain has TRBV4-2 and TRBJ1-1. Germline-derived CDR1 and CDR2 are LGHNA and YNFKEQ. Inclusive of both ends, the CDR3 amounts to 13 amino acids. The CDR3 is CASSQEAQEAPSI.

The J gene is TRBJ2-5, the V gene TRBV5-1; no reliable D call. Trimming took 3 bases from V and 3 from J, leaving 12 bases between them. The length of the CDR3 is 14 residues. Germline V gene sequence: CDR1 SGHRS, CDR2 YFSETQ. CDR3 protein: CASSWSAVKETQYF. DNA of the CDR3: TGCGCCAGCAGCTGGTCTGCGGTAAAAGAGACCCAGTACTTC.

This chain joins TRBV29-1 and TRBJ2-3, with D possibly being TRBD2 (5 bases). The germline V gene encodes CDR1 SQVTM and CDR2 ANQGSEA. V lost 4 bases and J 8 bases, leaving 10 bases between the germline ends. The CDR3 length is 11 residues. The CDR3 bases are TGCAGCGTTGTGGCGGGCTCTACGCAGTATTTT. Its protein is CSVVAGSTQYF.

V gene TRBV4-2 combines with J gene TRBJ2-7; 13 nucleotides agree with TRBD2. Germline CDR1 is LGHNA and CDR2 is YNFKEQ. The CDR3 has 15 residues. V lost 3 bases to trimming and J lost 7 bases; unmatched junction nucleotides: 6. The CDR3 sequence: CASSHGLAGAKEQYF. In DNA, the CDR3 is TGTGCCAGCAGCCACGGACTAGCGGGAGCTAAGGAGCAGTACTTC.

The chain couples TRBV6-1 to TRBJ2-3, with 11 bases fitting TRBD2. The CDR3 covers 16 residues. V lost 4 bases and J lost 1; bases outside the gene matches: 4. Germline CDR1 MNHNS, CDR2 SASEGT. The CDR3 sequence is CASSALAGGRTDTQYF. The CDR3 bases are TGTGCCAGCAGTGCCCTAGCGGGAGGACGCACAGATACGCAGTATTTT.

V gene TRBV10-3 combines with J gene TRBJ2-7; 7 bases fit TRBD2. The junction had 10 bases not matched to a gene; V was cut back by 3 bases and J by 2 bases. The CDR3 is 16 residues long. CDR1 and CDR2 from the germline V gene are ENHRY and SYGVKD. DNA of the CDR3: TGTGCCATCAGTGAATTGAGCGGGACCTCCCCCTACGAGCAGTACTTC. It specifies CAISELSGTSPYEQYF.

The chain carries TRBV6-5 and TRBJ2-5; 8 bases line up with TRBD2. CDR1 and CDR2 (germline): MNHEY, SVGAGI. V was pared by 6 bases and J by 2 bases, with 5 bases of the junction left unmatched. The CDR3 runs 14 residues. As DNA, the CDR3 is TGTGCCAGCAGCGGCGGGAGGCGGCAAGAGACCCAGTACTTC. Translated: CASSGGRRQETQYF.

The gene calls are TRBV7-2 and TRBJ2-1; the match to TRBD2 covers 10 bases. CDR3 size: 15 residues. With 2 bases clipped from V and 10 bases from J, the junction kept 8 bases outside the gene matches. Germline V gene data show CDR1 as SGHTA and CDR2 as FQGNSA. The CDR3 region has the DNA TGTGCCAGCAGCTTAACCCCTAGCGGGAGCCTCGAGCAGTTCTTC. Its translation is CASSLTPSGSLEQFF.